This note documents a single T cell receptor beta chain sequence. Its antigen remains unidentified. Sample-barcoded 5' priming and a J-beta primer mix drove a second PCR of roughly 7 to 11 cycles. One entry per CDR3 protein, called by TCRdb with MiXCR from the 5' RACE reads. The table has around 1,900,000 distinct CDR3 sequences, about two fifths seen once. Researchers collected about 10 milliliters of peripheral blood from every single donor. The V gene's germline CDR1 is SGHRS and CDR2 YFSETQ. CDR3 size: 16 residues. V was trimmed by 0 bases and J by 1 base, leaving 13 bases between them. These data originate in a study of blood T cells in healthy people across ages. Whole-study results and caveats: Naive and antigen-experienced cells were not separated, limiting conclusive comparison. No one knew whether donors had CMV, which possibly confounded expanded clonotype changes.

This TCR was recovered from a human donor in good health. This chain uses TRBV5-1 with TRBJ2-5, with a tentative D call TRBD1 (6 bases). The material sequenced was blood. The CDR3 nucleotides are TGCGCCAGCAGCTTGGTGACCAGACAGGCCCAAGAGACCCAGTACTTC. Its translation is CASSLVTRQAQETQYF.